This T cell receptor beta chain was captured in a study of T-cell reconstitution after alpha-beta-depleted transplantation in children. Study results and caveats: Reported findings indicate that, about two months after transplant, alpha-beta T cells came from several hundred expanded clones, which were derived from non-depleted graft cells. Newly generated T cells supplied most T-cell counts and diversity one year post-transplant. Certain patients had high TCRbeta diversity at day 60, and it came from recipient T cells and thymic progenitors that survived.

Trimming pared 5 bases from V and 3 bases from J, leaving 14 bases between. The CDR3 loop spans 14 amino acids. Germline CDR1 is MDHEN and CDR2 is SYDVKM. Unique molecular identifiers were built into the TCRbeta library. TCRdb ran MiXCR on the PCR reads and lists one entry per CDR3 protein. The table lists about 440,000 distinct CDR3 sequences, approximately 41% of them singletons. In the case of this clonotype: Antigen specificity is unknown.

The chain uses TRBV28 and TRBJ2-7; the D call may be TRBD1 or TRBD2 (5 bases each). This TCR was sampled from a girl aged 2 to 10 with aplastic anemia, due to receive a stem cell transplant. The material was PBMCs, obtained before TCRalphabeta/CD19-depleted stem cell transplant. CDR3 region: CASSLGRGYYEQYF. Written as DNA, the CDR3 is TGTGCCAGCAGTCTGGGACGGGGATACTACGAGCAGTACTTC.